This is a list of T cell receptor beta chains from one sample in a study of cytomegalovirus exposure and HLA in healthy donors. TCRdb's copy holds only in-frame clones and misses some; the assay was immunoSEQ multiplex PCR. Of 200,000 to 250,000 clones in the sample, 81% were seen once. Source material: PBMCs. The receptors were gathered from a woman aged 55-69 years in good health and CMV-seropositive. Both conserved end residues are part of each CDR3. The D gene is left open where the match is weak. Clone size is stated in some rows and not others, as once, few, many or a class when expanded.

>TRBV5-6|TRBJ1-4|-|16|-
TGTGCCAGCAGCGCTTTCGGTGGCCCCGGGAGGGGGGAACTGTTTTTT
CASSAFGGPGRGELFF
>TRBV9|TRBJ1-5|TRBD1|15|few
TGTGCCAGCAGCCTTGGGACAGGCGGCAATCAGCCCCAGCATTTT
CASSLGTGGNQPQHF
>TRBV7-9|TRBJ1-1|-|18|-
TGTTCCAGCACCTTGGGGGGGGTCGGTCCCAAAATATACACTGAAGCTTTCTTT
CSSTLGGVGPKIYTEAFF
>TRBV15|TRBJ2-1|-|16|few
TGTGCCACCAGCAGAGAAAATGCGGGCGTTTACAATGAGCAGTTCTTC
CATSRENAGVYNEQFF
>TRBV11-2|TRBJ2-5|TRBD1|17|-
TGTGCCAGCAGCTCCTACAGTTCCGGGACAGCTTTCCAGACCCAGTACTTC
CASSSYSSGTAFQTQYF
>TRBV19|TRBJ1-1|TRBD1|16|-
TGTGCCAGTAGTGTCACAGGGGTATGGGAGGACACTGAAGCTTTCTTT
CASSVTGVWEDTEAFF
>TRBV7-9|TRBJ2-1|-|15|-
TGTGCCAGCAGCTTTCCTAGCAGGAGTGGGAATGAGCAGTTCTTC
CASSFPSRSGNEQFF
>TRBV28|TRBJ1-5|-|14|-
TGTGCCAGCCAAGCCCCAGGGTTAGGGCAGCCCCAGCATTTT
CASQAPGLGQPQHF
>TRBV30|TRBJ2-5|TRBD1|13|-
TGTGCCTGGAGAGGACAGGCCCAAGAGACCCAGTACTTC
CAWRGQAQETQYF
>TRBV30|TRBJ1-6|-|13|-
TGTGCCTGGAGTGTAAGCGGTGGGTCACCCCTCCACTTT
CAWSVSGGSPLHF
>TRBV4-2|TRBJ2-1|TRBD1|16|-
TGTGCCAGCAGCCAAGACAGGGGGCTATCCTACAATGAGCAGTTCTTC
CASSQDRGLSYNEQFF
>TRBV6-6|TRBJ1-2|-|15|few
TGTGCCAGCAGTTATGGCAGGGGCCCCAACTATGGCTACACCTTC
CASSYGRGPNYGYTF
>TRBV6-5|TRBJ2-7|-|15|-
TGTGCCAGCAAGATCGCCGAGGGCAGTTCCTACGAGCAGTACTTC
CASKIAEGSSYEQYF
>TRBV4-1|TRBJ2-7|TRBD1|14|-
TGCGCCAGCAGCCAAAACAGGGGATCCTACGAGCAGTACTTC
CASSQNRGSYEQYF
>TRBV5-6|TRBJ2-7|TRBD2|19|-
TGTGCCAGCAGCTTGGCGACCGGGACTAGCGGGAGGCCTGGTCCAGAGCAGTACTTC
CASSLATGTSGRPGPEQYF
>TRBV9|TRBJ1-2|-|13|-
TGTGCCAGCAGCGTTGGCCAGTCCTATGGCTACACCTTC
CASSVGQSYGYTF
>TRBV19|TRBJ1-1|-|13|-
TGTGCCAGTAGTATCAGAGGTGACACTGAAGCTTTCTTT
CASSIRGDTEAFF
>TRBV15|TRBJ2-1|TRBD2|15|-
TGTGCCACCAGCGGGGGACTAGCGGGCTACAATGAGCAGTTCTTC
CATSGGLAGYNEQFF
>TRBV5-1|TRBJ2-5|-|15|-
TGCGCCAGCAGCTTGGCGGGAGTAGGGGAAGAGACCCAGTACTTC
CASSLAGVGEETQYF
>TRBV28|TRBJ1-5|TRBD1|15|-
TGTGCCAGCAGCTCACCGACAGGGGTCAATCAGCCCCAGCATTTT
CASSSPTGVNQPQHF
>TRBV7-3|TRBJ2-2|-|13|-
TGTGCCAGCAGCTTAATCGGGGGGCGGACGATGTTTTTT
CASSLIGGRTMFF
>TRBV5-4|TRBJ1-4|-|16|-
TGTGCCAGCAGCAAGACGGGAGAGGTCATCAGGGAAAAACTGTTTTTT
CASSKTGEVIREKLFF
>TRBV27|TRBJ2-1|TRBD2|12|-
TGTGCCAGCAGTCGATTTAGCGGGAGTCAGTTCTTC
CASSRFSGSQFF
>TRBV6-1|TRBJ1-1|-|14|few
TGTGCCAGCTATCGACGGGGGGCTCACACTGAAGCTTTCTTT
CASYRRGAHTEAFF
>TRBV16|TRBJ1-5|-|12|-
TGTGCCAGCAGCCACTTCAATCAGCCCCAGCATTTT
CASSHFNQPQHF
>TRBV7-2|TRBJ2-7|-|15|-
TGTGCCAGCAGCTTAGGCGCGGTTGGTTCCTACGAGCAGTACTTC
CASSLGAVGSYEQYF
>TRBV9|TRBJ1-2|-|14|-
TGTGCCAGCAGCGCCACGCGGGAAAGCTATGGCTACACCTTC
CASSATRESYGYTF
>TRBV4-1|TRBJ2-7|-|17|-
TGCGCCAGCAGCCAAGAATTATCGCTAGCTGGTTCCTACGAGCAGTACTTC
CASSQELSLAGSYEQYF
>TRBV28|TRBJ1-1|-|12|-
TGTGCCAGCAGTTTAATGCAGACTGAAGCTTTCTTT
CASSLMQTEAFF
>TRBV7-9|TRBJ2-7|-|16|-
TGTTCCAGCAGCCCAGGTCGGGGAGTAAGGACGTACGAGCAGTACTTC
CSSSPGRGVRTYEQYF
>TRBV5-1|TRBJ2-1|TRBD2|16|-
TGCGCCAGCAGCTTGTTAGCGGGGGACTCCTACAATGAGCAGTTCTTC
CASSLLAGDSYNEQFF
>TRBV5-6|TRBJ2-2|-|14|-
TGTGCCAGCAGCTTCCAGGGGTTCACCGGGGAGCTGTTTTTT
CASSFQGFTGELFF
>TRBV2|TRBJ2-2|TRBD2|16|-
TGTGCCAGCAGTGGATCCGGGACTAGCGGCACCGGGGAGCTGTTTTTT
CASSGSGTSGTGELFF
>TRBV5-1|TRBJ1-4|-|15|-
TGCGCCAGCAGCTTAGTGGCAGGGGTTAATGAAAAACTGTTTTTT
CASSLVAGVNEKLFF
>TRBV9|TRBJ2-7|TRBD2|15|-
TGTGCCAGCAGCGTAGGACTAGCGGGAAACTACGAGCAGTACTTC
CASSVGLAGNYEQYF
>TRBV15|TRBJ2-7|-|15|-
TGTGCCACCAGCCGCGTTTGGCCGGACACCTACGAGCAGTACTTC
CATSRVWPDTYEQYF
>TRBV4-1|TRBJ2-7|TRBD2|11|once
TGCGCCAGCGGGAGGGGCTACGAGCAGTACTTC
CASGRGYEQYF
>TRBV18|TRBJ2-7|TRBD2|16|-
TGTGCCAGCTCACCACCGGGACTAGCGGGAGGCGACGAGCAGTACTTC
CASSPPGLAGGDEQYF
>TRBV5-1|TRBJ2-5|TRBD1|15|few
TGCGCCAGCAGCCACAAGGACAGGGGCCAAGAGACCCAGTACTTC
CASSHKDRGQETQYF
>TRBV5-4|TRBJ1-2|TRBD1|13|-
TGTGCCAGCAGTTCGGACAGGGTTTTCGGCTACACCTTC
CASSSDRVFGYTF
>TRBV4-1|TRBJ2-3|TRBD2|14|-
TGCGCCAGCAGCCATGTGACTAGCAAAGATACGCAGTATTTT
CASSHVTSKDTQYF
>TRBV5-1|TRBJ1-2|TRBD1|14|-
TGCGCCAGCAGCCCCGGCGGGACAGGGCATGGCTACACCTTC
CASSPGGTGHGYTF
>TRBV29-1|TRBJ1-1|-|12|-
TGCAGCGTTGTTAGTGGGTTCTTGGGGGCCTTCTTT
CSVVSGFLGAFF
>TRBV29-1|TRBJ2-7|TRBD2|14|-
TGCAGCGTTGGGACTAGCGGGAGGGCCTACGAGCAGTACTTC
CSVGTSGRAYEQYF
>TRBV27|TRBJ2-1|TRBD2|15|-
TGTGCCAGCAGTTTCCGGACTAGCGGGAGATCTGAGCAGTTCTTC
CASSFRTSGRSEQFF
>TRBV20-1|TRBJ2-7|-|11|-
TGCAGTGCTGAGCACAGGGACGAGCAGTACTTC
CSAEHRDEQYF
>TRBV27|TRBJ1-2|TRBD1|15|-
TGTGCCAGCAGTTTACGGACAGGGGGCTCCTATGGCTACACCTTC
CASSLRTGGSYGYTF
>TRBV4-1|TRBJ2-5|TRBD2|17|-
TGCGCCAGCAGCCAAGATCTGGGGAGCGGGATACAAGAGACCCAGTACTTC
CASSQDLGSGIQETQYF
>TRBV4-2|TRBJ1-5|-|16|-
TGTGCCAGCAGCCAAGAGAGGGTTGTGGGCAATCAGCCCCAGCATTTT
CASSQERVVGNQPQHF